A selection of T cell receptor beta chains follows, all from one sample in a study of OX40 agonist ivuxolimab in advanced cancers. TCRdb's table, derived via immunoSEQ multiplex PCR, lists solely in-frame clones and lacks some. The sample gives 50,000 to 70,000 clones, 65% to 85% of which show up once; about 0.65% is in the top ten. This specimen was CD4+ or CD8+ T cells sorted from blood, taken in a trial of the OX40 agonist ivuxolimab. These receptors were taken from an adult with an advanced solid tumor such as melanoma, head and neck, liver or kidney cancer. Each CDR3 is given with its conserved first and last residue. Each record gives: J gene, D gene, clone size, V gene, CDR3 DNA, CDR3 protein. A D gene is named only where the DNA matches it firmly. The listing skips clone size in some rows; elsewhere it reads once, few, many or a size class.

j_gene: TRBJ2-5; d_gene: -; abundance: -; v_gene: TRBV30; CDR3nt: TGTGCCTGGAGTACCCAAGAGACCCAGTACTTC; CDR3aa: CAWSTQETQYF
j_gene: TRBJ1-4; d_gene: -; abundance: -; v_gene: TRBV5-6; CDR3nt: TGTGCCAGCAGCTCATGGGCGGGTGTGAGAGAAAAACTGTTTTTT; CDR3aa: CASSSWAGVREKLFF
j_gene: TRBJ2-4; d_gene: TRBD1; abundance: once; v_gene: TRBV28; CDR3nt: TGTGCCAGCGGCCCAACCCACCCGGACGACAGGGGGTGGGCCAAAAACATTCAGTACTTC; CDR3aa: CASGPTHPDDRGWAKNIQYF
j_gene: TRBJ1-1; d_gene: -; abundance: -; v_gene: TRBV6-5; CDR3nt: TGTGCCAGCAAGAACCCGACACACCCCGGCACTGAAGCTTTCTTT; CDR3aa: CASKNPTHPGTEAFF
j_gene: TRBJ1-4; d_gene: -; abundance: -; v_gene: TRBV11-2; CDR3nt: TGTGCCAGCAGCTTAGGGGAGAGAACTAATGAAAAACTGTTTTTT; CDR3aa: CASSLGERTNEKLFF
j_gene: TRBJ2-7; d_gene: TRBD2; abundance: once; v_gene: TRBV5-4; CDR3nt: TGTGCCAGCAGCCCTGATACCGGGACTATTTACGAGCAGTACTTC; CDR3aa: CASSPDTGTIYEQYF
j_gene: TRBJ1-3; d_gene: TRBD1; abundance: -; v_gene: TRBV7-9; CDR3nt: TGTGCCAGCAGCCCCCGGACAGGGACTGGAAACACCATATATTTT; CDR3aa: CASSPRTGTGNTIYF
j_gene: TRBJ2-1; d_gene: TRBD1; abundance: few; v_gene: TRBV27; CDR3nt: TGTGCCAGCAGTCCCGAGGACAGGGCAATCCACTTGATATGGGAGCAGTTCTTC; CDR3aa: CASSPEDRAIHLIWEQFF
j_gene: TRBJ2-3; d_gene: -; abundance: -; v_gene: TRBV28; CDR3nt: TGTGCCAGCCAGCCAATGGGGTCTTTTACAGATACGCAGTATTTT; CDR3aa: CASQPMGSFTDTQYF
j_gene: TRBJ2-4; d_gene: -; abundance: -; v_gene: TRBV21-1; CDR3nt: TGTGCCAGCACCTCCGGGCTGGGGCAGGGTGAAAACATTCAGTACTTC; CDR3aa: CASTSGLGQGENIQYF
j_gene: TRBJ2-1; d_gene: TRBD1; abundance: -; v_gene: TRBV7-7; CDR3nt: TGTGCCAGCAGCCCCAATCGACAGGGCCCCCATGAGCAGTTCTTC; CDR3aa: CASSPNRQGPHEQFF
j_gene: TRBJ2-1; d_gene: -; abundance: -; v_gene: TRBV14; CDR3nt: TGTGCCAGCAGCCAAGGTCTCGGTAGATTGGGAAATGAGCAGTTCTTC; CDR3aa: CASSQGLGRLGNEQFF
j_gene: TRBJ2-3; d_gene: TRBD2; abundance: once; v_gene: TRBV7-8; CDR3nt: TGTGCCAGCAGCCCGAGACTAGCGGGAAGGGCAGATACGCAGTATTTT; CDR3aa: CASSPRLAGRADTQYF
j_gene: TRBJ2-7; d_gene: TRBD1; abundance: -; v_gene: TRBV2; CDR3nt: TGTGCCAGCAGTGGACAGGGGTCCTCCTACGAGCAGTACTTC; CDR3aa: CASSGQGSSYEQYF
j_gene: TRBJ2-7; d_gene: TRBD2; abundance: -; v_gene: TRBV6-1; CDR3nt: TGTGCCAGCAGTGAAAGCGGGAGGGCCAACCCCCACGAGCAGTACTTC; CDR3aa: CASSESGRANPHEQYF
j_gene: TRBJ2-7; d_gene: TRBD1; abundance: -; v_gene: TRBV18; CDR3nt: TGTGCCAGCTCACCACGACAGGGGAACGCCTACGAGCAGTACTTC; CDR3aa: CASSPRQGNAYEQYF
j_gene: TRBJ2-1; d_gene: -; abundance: -; v_gene: TRBV7-7; CDR3nt: TGTGCCAGCAGCGCCAGGATAGTGGGTGAGCAGTTCTTC; CDR3aa: CASSARIVGEQFF
j_gene: TRBJ2-3; d_gene: TRBD2; abundance: -; v_gene: TRBV7-2; CDR3nt: TGTGCCAGCACCCGGTGGGCGGGAGGGCCCCTGGGTACGCAGTATTTT; CDR3aa: CASTRWAGGPLGTQYF
j_gene: TRBJ1-1; d_gene: -; abundance: once; v_gene: TRBV7-2; CDR3nt: TGTGCCAGCAGCTCAAGTGGAGGGACTGAAGCTTTCTTT; CDR3aa: CASSSSGGTEAFF
j_gene: TRBJ2-7; d_gene: TRBD2; abundance: -; v_gene: TRBV19; CDR3nt: TGTGCCAGTAGGCTGTATAGCGGGAGCTCCTACGAGCAGTACTTC; CDR3aa: CASRLYSGSSYEQYF
j_gene: TRBJ1-2; d_gene: -; abundance: -; v_gene: TRBV5-6; CDR3nt: TGTGCCAGCAGCTTCCCCGGGGGAAAAGGCGACGGCTACACCTTC; CDR3aa: CASSFPGGKGDGYTF
j_gene: TRBJ1-1; d_gene: TRBD1; abundance: -; v_gene: TRBV2; CDR3nt: TGTGCCAGCAGTCAGATATTCGGGACAGGGGAAAGGGTCACTGAAGCTTTCTTT; CDR3aa: CASSQIFGTGERVTEAFF
j_gene: TRBJ2-3; d_gene: TRBD1; abundance: -; v_gene: TRBV9; CDR3nt: TGTGCCAGCAGCGTCGGGACAGGCACAGATACGCAGTATTTT; CDR3aa: CASSVGTGTDTQYF
j_gene: TRBJ2-1; d_gene: TRBD1; abundance: -; v_gene: TRBV18; CDR3nt: TGTGCCAGCTCACAAGGACAGGGTGGCGATGAGCAGTTCTTC; CDR3aa: CASSQGQGGDEQFF
j_gene: TRBJ1-6; d_gene: -; abundance: -; v_gene: TRBV5-1; CDR3nt: TGCGCCAGCAGCTTGGCATGGGGGGATTCACCCCTCCACTTT; CDR3aa: CASSLAWGDSPLHF
j_gene: TRBJ2-5; d_gene: -; abundance: -; v_gene: TRBV5-1; CDR3nt: TGCGCCAGCAGCTTCGGGGGCCAAGAGACCCAGTACTTC; CDR3aa: CASSFGGQETQYF
j_gene: TRBJ2-3; d_gene: TRBD1; abundance: once; v_gene: TRBV19; CDR3nt: TGTGCCAGTAGTACCGGACAGGGGGGAACCGGGACAGATACGCAGTATTTT; CDR3aa: CASSTGQGGTGTDTQYF
j_gene: TRBJ1-6; d_gene: -; abundance: few; v_gene: TRBV28; CDR3nt: TGTGCCAACGGGGCGCTGAATTCACCCCTCCACTTT; CDR3aa: CANGALNSPLHF
j_gene: TRBJ1-5; d_gene: -; abundance: -; v_gene: TRBV7-9; CDR3nt: TGTGCCAGCAGCTTAGGGGGAAACAATCAGCCCCAGCATTTT; CDR3aa: CASSLGGNNQPQHF
j_gene: TRBJ2-3; d_gene: -; abundance: -; v_gene: TRBV5-4; CDR3nt: TGTGCCAGCAGCTTCAGTGGGGGGTTAGCGACGCAGTATTTT; CDR3aa: CASSFSGGLATQYF
j_gene: TRBJ2-5; d_gene: TRBD2; abundance: -; v_gene: TRBV2; CDR3nt: TGTGCCAGCAGTGAAGCTTTAGCGGGAGGGGGAGAGACCCAGTACTTC; CDR3aa: CASSEALAGGGETQYF
j_gene: TRBJ2-7; d_gene: TRBD1; abundance: few; v_gene: TRBV6-1; CDR3nt: TGTGCCAGCAGTGAAACAGGGACAGTGTACGAGCAGTACTTC; CDR3aa: CASSETGTVYEQYF
j_gene: TRBJ1-4; d_gene: -; abundance: -; v_gene: TRBV4-3; CDR3nt: TGCGCCAGCAGCCAAGATACCCGGGGAGGACTGTTTTTT; CDR3aa: CASSQDTRGGLFF
j_gene: TRBJ2-5; d_gene: -; abundance: -; v_gene: TRBV15; CDR3nt: TGTGCCACCAGCAGCGACAGTTTCCAAGAGACCCAGTACTTC; CDR3aa: CATSSDSFQETQYF
j_gene: TRBJ1-2; d_gene: TRBD1; abundance: -; v_gene: TRBV28; CDR3nt: TGTGCCAGCAGTCCCCTGGACAGGAGCAACTATGGCTACACCTTC; CDR3aa: CASSPLDRSNYGYTF
j_gene: TRBJ2-2; d_gene: -; abundance: -; v_gene: TRBV6-5; CDR3nt: TGTGCCAGCAGTCTTGACTGGAAGACCGGGGAGCTGTTTTTT; CDR3aa: CASSLDWKTGELFF
j_gene: TRBJ2-4; d_gene: TRBD2; abundance: -; v_gene: TRBV6-1; CDR3nt: TGTGCCAGCAAGGGACTACTAAAAAACATTCAGTACTTC; CDR3aa: CASKGLLKNIQYF
j_gene: TRBJ2-7; d_gene: TRBD2; abundance: -; v_gene: TRBV18; CDR3nt: TGTGCCAGCTCACCAGGGAGGGGATACGAGCAGTACTTC; CDR3aa: CASSPGRGYEQYF